A single sample is the source of the 25 T cell receptor beta chains below, sequenced in a study of CD8 T cells in Susac syndrome (dated by TCRdb to about 2019). Libraries were constructed by the immunoSEQ multiplex PCR assay. RNA was extracted using the RNeasy kit, and roughly 0.45 to 1 ug of the RNA was reverse transcribed with random hexamers. Through fastp at Q25 and MiXCR, TCRdb rebuilt clones from the public reads, retaining in-frame beta chains. For every CDR3 protein sequence, its rows merge into one entry that carries the most common genes and DNA. A total of around 190,000 distinct CDR3 sequences appear in this sample, around 96% of them only once. The ten most abundant clones make up 0.085% to 0.12% of the sample. The sequencing sample was made of CD4+ T cells from PBMCs. The receptor set was obtained from a human donor in good health.

This chain links TRBV15 with TRBJ2-1; D may be TRBD2 (6 bases). CDR1 and CDR2 (germline): LNHNV, YYDKDF (reference sequence). V was cut by 6 bases and J by 3 bases, with 15 bases left in between. The CDR3 runs 15 residues. Written as DNA, the CDR3 is TGTGCCACCAGTATGGTATTGCGGGACTACAATGAGCAGTTCTTC. This gives the protein CATSMVLRDYNEQFF. Combining the CDR3 with reference TRBV15 and TRBJ2-1 gives the whole variable domain DAMVIQNPRYQVTQFGKPVTLSCSQTLNHNVMYWYQQKSSQAPKLLFHYYDKDFNNEADTPDNFQSRRPNTSFCFLDIRSPGLGDTAMYLCATSMVLRDYNEQFFGPGTRLTVL.

This clonotype was picked up a small number of times. This rearrangement joins TRBV9 to TRBJ1-3; no clear D. Per the germline V gene, CDR1 is SGDLS and CDR2 is YYNGEE. The CDR3 is 12 amino acids. Trimming pared 3 bases from V and 4 bases from J, leaving 5 bases between. The CDR3 region has the DNA TGTGCCAGCAGCGGCGCCGGAAACACCATATATTTT. The encoded protein is CASSGAGNTIYF. The complete variable domain, with remaining parts taken from reference TRBV9 and TRBJ1-3, reads DSGVTQTPKHLITATGQRVTLRCSPRSGDLSVYWYQQSLDQGLQFLIQYYNGEERAKGNILERFSAQQFPDLHSELNLSSLELGDSALYFCASSGAGNTIYFGEGSWLTVV.

The chain is built from TRBV27 and TRBJ1-5; D remains unclear. Germline CDR1 MNHEY, CDR2 SMNVEV (reference sequence). This CDR3 contains 12 residues. V was clipped by 0 bases and J by 11 bases, with 8 bases between them. The DNA of the CDR3 is TGTGCCAGCAGTTTATCAAATGGGGCCCAGCATTTT. Encoded protein: CASSLSNGAQHF.

The rearrangement links TRBV5-1 to TRBJ2-3; 16 bases align to TRBD2. CDR3 length: 18 residues. Trimming cost V 4 bases and J 1 base; bases outside gene matches: 6. Germline V gene sequence: CDR1 SGHRS, CDR2 YFSETQ. The CDR3 nucleotides are TGCGCCAGCAGCGTGGGACTAGCGGGAGGGCCTGGCACAGATACGCAGTATTTT. Residues: CASSVGLAGGPGTDTQYF. Full variable domain (rest looked up from reference TRBV5-1 and TRBJ2-3): KAGVTQTPRYLIKTRGQQVTLSCSPISGHRSVSWYQQTPGQGLQFLFEYFSETQRNKGNFPGRFSGRQFSNSRSEMNVSTLELGDSALYLCASSVGLAGGPGTDTQYFGPGTRLTVL.

The genes are TRBV6-5 and TRBJ1-2; a weak D match, TRBD1 (6 bases). This CDR3 has 13 amino acids. Germline loops: CDR1 MNHEY, CDR2 SVGAGI. Trimming pared 4 bases from V and 5 bases from J, leaving 11 bases between. In DNA form, the CDR3 reads TGTGCCAGCAGTTCCCAGGGGCCGTATGGCTACACCTTC. As protein: CASSSQGPYGYTF.

This clonotype was observed once. This chain links TRBV28 with TRBJ2-3; D perhaps matches TRBD2 (6 bases). The length of the CDR3 is 13 residues. Between the trimmed V and J ends, which lost 7 bases and 4 bases, there was a span of 12 bases. In germline, CDR1 is MDHEN, CDR2 SYDVKM. In DNA, the CDR3 is TGTGCCAGCATGAGACTAGGGGCAGATACGCAGTATTTT. It translates to CASMRLGADTQYF.

The rearrangement links TRBV30 to TRBJ1-5; perhaps TRBD1 as D (5 bases). This CDR3 is built from 13 residues. CDR1 and CDR2 (germline): GTSNPN, SVGIG (reference sequence). V lost 3 bases and J lost 3, with 9 bases in between. The CDR3 DNA sequence: TGTGCCTGGAGGCCGGGGCCCAATCAGCCCCAGCATTTT. It is translated as CAWRPGPNQPQHF.

The chain recombines TRBV14 with TRBJ2-7, with D uncertain. Trimming removed 1 base at V and 1 base at J, with 11 bases between. Germline V gene lookup returns CDR1 SGHDN and CDR2 FVKESK. CDR3 length equals 15 residues. The CDR3 is CASSQVWPDSYEQYF. In DNA, the CDR3 is TGTGCCAGCAGCCAAGTTTGGCCGGATTCCTACGAGCAGTACTTC.

The V gene is TRBV3-1, the J gene TRBJ1-3; 7 nucleotides agree with TRBD1. The V gene end was trimmed by 10 bases and the J gene end by 8 bases; junction bases not matched to a gene: 5. Germline lookup yields CDR1 LGHDT and CDR2 YNNKEL (reference sequence). The CDR3 is 11 residues long. CDR3 DNA sequence: TGTGCCACAGGGACAGTGGACACCATATATTTT. It translates to CATGTVDTIYF.

The V call is TRBV4-2, the J call TRBJ1-2; D unclear. The germline V and J ends were trimmed by 0 bases and 5 bases, with 4 bases remaining between them. CDR1 LGHNA and CDR2 YNFKEQ come from the germline V gene. This CDR3 has 12 residues. This CDR3 is CASSQEHYGYTF. The CDR3 coding sequence is TGTGCCAGCAGCCAAGAACATTATGGCTACACCTTC.

The chain links TRBV29-1 to TRBJ1-1; unclear D gene. The germline gives CDR1 SQVTM, CDR2 ANQGSEA. V was trimmed by 4 bases and J by 3 bases, leaving 6 bases between them. There are 11 residues in the CDR3. In DNA, the CDR3 is TGCAGCGTTGGCGGGGACACTGAAGCTTTCTTT. Its protein is CSVGGDTEAFF.

As DNA, the CDR3 is TGTGCCACCAGCAGAGACTATGGCTACACCTTC. Amino acids: CATSRDYGYTF. This sequence joins TRBV15 and TRBJ1-2; D unclear. Trimming removed 0 bases at V and 4 bases at J, with 0 bases between. The CDR3 consists of 11 residues. The germline V gene encodes CDR1 LNHNV and CDR2 YYDKDF (reference sequence).

This chain uses TRBV29-1 with TRBJ2-7; possibly TRBD1 or TRBD2 for D (6 bases each). From germline, CDR1 is SQVTM and CDR2 ANQGSEA. With 4 bases removed from V and 2 bases from J, the gap between germline ends came to 12 bases. This CDR3 has 13 amino acids. In nucleotides, the CDR3 is TGCAGCGTTGCACAGGGAGGTCCCTACGAGCAGTACTTC. Translating it yields CSVAQGGPYEQYF.

The chain couples TRBV2 to TRBJ2-3; 12 nucleotides match TRBD2. Germline V gene lookup returns CDR1 SNHLY and CDR2 FYNNEI. The CDR3 totals 15 residues. Trimming removed 6 bases from V and 3 bases from J; junction bases left unmatched: 4. In DNA, the CDR3 is TGTGCCAGCAGGTTACTAGCGGGAGGAACAGATACGCAGTATTTT. Protein: CASRLLAGGTDTQYF. The full variable domain, completed using reference TRBV2 and TRBJ2-3, is EPEVTQTPSHQVTQMGQEVILRCVPISNHLYFYWYRQILGQKVEFLVSFYNNEISEKSEIFDDQFSVERPDGSNFTLKIRSTKLEDSAMYFCASRLLAGGTDTQYFGPGTRLTVL.

As to this clonotype: An end of the junction differs from the germline gene, which may be a read error. The chain employs TRBV7-2 and TRBJ1-5, with D perhaps matching TRBD1 (6 bases). This CDR3 is built from 15 residues. Germline V gene data show CDR1 as SGHTA and CDR2 as FQGNSA. The CDR3 DNA reads TGTGCCAGCAGTTTAGACAGGTATAGCAATCAGCCCCAGCATTTT. It is translated as CASSLDRYSNQPQHF.

The V call is TRBV6-5, the J call TRBJ2-7; weak D call: TRBD1 (5 bases). The CDR3 consists of 14 residues. Germline V gene sequence: CDR1 MNHEY, CDR2 SVGAGI. V lost 0 bases and J lost 2, with 8 bases in between. CDR3 region: CASSYSDRAYEQYF. As DNA, the CDR3 is TGTGCCAGCAGTTACTCAGACAGAGCCTACGAGCAGTACTTC.

The chain joins TRBV24-1 to TRBJ2-1; possibly TRBD1 for D (5 bases). Germline V gives CDR1 KGHDR, CDR2 SFDVKD. V shed 4 bases and J shed 0 bases, with 9 bases lying between them. This CDR3 region has 15 residues. CDR3 nucleotides: TGTGCCACCAGTGAGCAGGGTGGCTCCTACAATGAGCAGTTCTTC. This encodes CATSEQGGSYNEQFF.

The chain joins TRBV30 to TRBJ1-2; D remains unclear. The CDR3 runs to 15 residues. Trimming removed 5 bases from V and 8 bases from J, with 24 bases in between. CDR1 and CDR2 (germline): GTSNPN, SVGIG (reference sequence). CDR3 bases: TGTGCCTGGTCGGGCATGGTGATGGGTTCGGGAGGCTACACCTTC. Its translation is CAWSGMVMGSGGYTF.

The chain joins TRBV7-6 to TRBJ1-2, with D possibly being TRBD1 (6 bases). Between the trimmed V and J ends, which lost 5 bases and 1 base, there was a span of 11 bases. Germline CDR1 reads SGHVS; CDR2 reads FNYEAQ. This CDR3 has 14 residues. The CDR3 loop reads CASSPRGVNYGYTF. The CDR3 DNA is TGTGCCAGCAGCCCCAGGGGCGTTAACTATGGCTACACCTTC.

This clonotype was picked up one time. The chain combines TRBV3-1 with TRBJ1-2; the match to TRBD1 covers 9 bases. In germline, CDR1 is LGHDT, CDR2 YNNKEL (reference sequence). This CDR3 region has 15 residues. After removal of 7 bases from V and 8 bases from J, the junction contained 14 bases not matched to a gene. CDR3 amino acids: CASTSIGQGLQGYTF. For the CDR3, the DNA is TGTGCCAGCACCAGCATCGGACAGGGGCTACAGGGCTACACCTTC.

The chain uses TRBV30 and TRBJ2-1; 7 positions match TRBD2. The CDR3 is made up of 13 amino acids. J gave up 7 bases and V 5 bases, and 8 bases lay outside the gene matches. In germline, CDR1 is GTSNPN, CDR2 SVGIG (reference sequence). The CDR3 region is CAWLLSGFNEQFF. Here the CDR3 DNA reads TGTGCCTGGCTACTTAGCGGGTTTAATGAGCAGTTCTTC.

The chain links TRBV20-1 to TRBJ2-1; 12 bases map to TRBD2. Germline assignment: CDR1 DFQATT and CDR2 SNEGSKA (reference sequence). This CDR3 spans 15 amino acids. Trimming removed 6 bases from V and 4 bases from J; junction bases left unmatched: 7. The CDR3 spells CSATTSGSVYNEQFF. Written as DNA, the CDR3 is TGCAGTGCCACGACTAGCGGGAGCGTTTACAATGAGCAGTTCTTC.

This clonotype was recorded once. The CDR3 spells CASSYSLAGVDTDTQYF. The CDR3 DNA is TGTGCCAGCAGTTACTCCCTAGCGGGAGTAGACACAGATACGCAGTATTTT. The V and J genes are TRBV6-2 or TRBV6-3 and TRBJ2-3, with TRBD2 matching over 10 bases. CDR1 is MNHEY and CDR2 is SVGEGT in the germline V gene. Unmatched junction bases numbered 5, after V lost 0 bases and J lost 2 bases. This CDR3 spans 17 amino acids.

This clonotype was recorded once. The V and J genes are TRBV7-2 and TRBJ2-1; D perhaps matches TRBD2 (5 bases). Trimming cost V 7 bases and J 9 bases, with 16 bases left between them. This CDR3 contains 13 residues. Germline V lookup: CDR1 SGHTA, CDR2 FQGNSA. CDR3 protein: CASTLQLGSEQFF. The CDR3 DNA reads as TGTGCCAGCACACTCCAGCTAGGGAGTGAGCAGTTCTTC.

V usage is TRBV12-3 or TRBV12-4 and J usage is TRBJ2-7; D tentatively fits TRBD1 or TRBD2 (5 bases each). This CDR3 spans 14 amino acids. V shed 7 bases and J shed 9 bases, with 22 bases lying between them. The CDR3 protein is CASTNRILGAGQYF. The DNA for the CDR3 is TGTGCCAGCACAAATCGCATCCTTGGGGCGGGGCAGTACTTC.